Each of the 25 T cell receptor beta chains below was sequenced from the same sample in a study of graft-versus-host responses after intestinal transplantation. Profiled with immunoSEQ multiplex PCR; TCRdb holds only in-frame clones, not every one. The sample holds roughly 20,000 clones, over 40% seen once. There were approximately 200,000 CFSE-labeled responder cells plated together with approximately 200,000 irradiated, violet-dye-labeled stimulator cells. The specimen comprised alloreactive CD8+ T cells from a mixed lymphocyte reaction culture, sampled before intestinal transplant. Indicated subset: CFSE-low proliferating T cells sorted from approximately 6-day pre-transplant mixed lymphocyte reaction (GvH or HvG direction). These receptor sequences come from a human patient who received an intestinal transplant.

This clone has just a few counts. The CDR3 DNA reads as TGTGCCACCATACGGACAGGGGGCGCCATCTACACCTTC. Its protein product is CATIRTGGAIYTF. V usage is TRBV6-6 and J usage is TRBJ1-2; 11 nucleotides align to TRBD1. CDR1 and CDR2 from the germline V gene are MNHNY and SVGAGI (reference sequence). V lost 10 bases, J lost 10 bases, and 11 bases stayed unmatched. The CDR3 runs 13 residues.

The J gene is TRBJ2-2, the V gene TRBV27; TRBD2 agrees at 9 bases. The germline V gene has CDR1 MNHEY and CDR2 SMNVEV (reference sequence). Losses at the gene ends were 7 bases for V and 5 bases for J; bases not matched to a gene: 8. The length of the CDR3 is 15 residues. The CDR3 here is CASILRLAETGELFF. CDR3 coding DNA: TGTGCCAGCATCCTAAGACTAGCGGAGACCGGGGAGCTGTTTTTT.

V is TRBV7-8 and J is TRBJ2-4; perhaps TRBD1 as D (5 bases). V lost 5 bases and J 8 bases, leaving 13 bases between the germline ends. Per the germline V gene, CDR1 is SGHVS and CDR2 is FQNEAQ. This CDR3 is built from 13 residues. CDR3 sequence reads: CASSLRQRDIQYF. The CDR3 DNA follows: TGTGCCAGCAGCCTCCGACAGAGAGACATTCAGTACTTC.

V is TRBV5-4 and J is TRBJ2-7, with a weak D call TRBD1 (5 bases). Germline V gene sequence: CDR1 SGHNT, CDR2 YYREEE (reference sequence). CDR3 length: 14 amino acids. V lost 0 bases, J lost 6 bases, and 13 bases lay in between. CDR3 amino acids: CASSLEKSGFEQYF. As DNA, the CDR3 is TGTGCCAGCAGCTTGGAAAAGTCAGGGTTCGAGCAGTACTTC.

This rearrangement joins TRBV20-1 to TRBJ2-1, with D unclear. CDR3 length equals 11 residues. Per germline, CDR1 DFQATT and CDR2 SNEGSKA (reference sequence). V was cut by 5 bases and J by 3 bases, with 5 bases left in between. DNA of the CDR3: TGCAGTGCTCCCCACTACAATGAGCAGTTCTTC. This codes for CSAPHYNEQFF.

This clone has just a few counts. The rearrangement links TRBV6-6 to TRBJ2-1, with 11 nucleotides matching TRBD2. Germline V gene data show CDR1 as MNHNY and CDR2 as SVGAGI (reference sequence). The J segment lost 10 bases and the V segment lost 7 bases, leaving 12 bases of the junction unmatched. The CDR3 runs 15 residues. The CDR3 spells CASTQTSGAVKEQFF. In nucleotides, the CDR3 is TGTGCCAGCACCCAGACTAGCGGGGCGGTAAAGGAGCAGTTCTTC.

Only a few counts were recorded for this clone. CDR3 sequence: CASSHPSGTAYPQYEQYF. The CDR3 DNA reads TGTGCCAGCAGCCATCCCTCCGGTACAGCGTATCCTCAATACGAGCAGTACTTC. The chain joins TRBV5-5 to TRBJ2-7; D remains unclear. The ends were cut back, 4 bases at V and 4 bases at J, with 27 bases in the middle. The germline CDR1 and CDR2 sequences are SGHKS and YYEKEE (reference sequence). The CDR3 sequence is 18 residues long.

The chain links TRBV6-5 to TRBJ1-5, with D possibly matching TRBD1 (5 bases). The V gene's germline CDR1 is MNHEY and CDR2 SVGAGI. Trimming pared 3 bases from V and 4 bases from J, leaving 13 bases between. This CDR3 has 15 residues. The CDR3 DNA reads TGTGCCAGCAGTTATTTTGCAGGGCCGAATCAGCCCCAGCATTTT. Translating gives CASSYFAGPNQPQHF.

In its sample, this clone ranks as medium-sized. The V and J genes are TRBV18 and TRBJ2-7; 8 bases match TRBD2. Germline trimming cut 3 bases from V and 7 bases from J; bases unmatched to any gene: 14. Per germline, CDR1 KGHSH and CDR2 LQKENI. This CDR3 is built from 16 residues. CDR3 nucleotides: TGTGCCAGCTCACCTGTAGGTACGGGAGGGCCGTGGGAGCAGTACTTC. This encodes CASSPVGTGGPWEQYF.

The chain employs TRBV27 and TRBJ2-5, with no clear D. V lost 6 bases and J 7 bases, leaving 6 bases between the germline ends. Germline CDR1 MNHEY, CDR2 SMNVEV (reference sequence). The CDR3 extends over 10 amino acids. The CDR3 coding sequence is TGTGCCAGCAGGTTAACGACCCAGTACTTC. Translating gives CASRLTTQYF.

The genes are TRBV28 and TRBJ1-4; TRBD1 matches at 8 bases. This CDR3 has 15 amino acids. In germline, CDR1 is MDHEN, CDR2 SYDVKM. V lost 2 bases to trimming and J lost 10 bases; unmatched junction nucleotides: 9. CDR3 amino acids: CASSLNSGGVTKLFF. In DNA form, the CDR3 reads TGTGCCAGCAGTTTAAACTCAGGGGGCGTGACAAAACTGTTTTTT.

There are a few counts of this clone. V is TRBV6-6 and J is TRBJ2-5; 9 nucleotides align to TRBD1. The CDR3 totals 14 residues. V lost 2 bases and J lost 4; bases outside the gene matches: 2. Germline V gene data show CDR1 as MNHNY and CDR2 as SVGAGI (reference sequence). The CDR3 sequence: CASSYGDRVETQYF. CDR3 nucleotides: TGTGCCAGCAGTTACGGGGACAGGGTAGAGACCCAGTACTTC.

The rearrangement uses TRBV5-5 and TRBJ1-2, with D possibly being TRBD1 (5 bases). The CDR3 length is 13 residues. Trimming removed 3 bases from V and 5 bases from J, with 11 bases in between. The germline CDR1 and CDR2 sequences are SGHKS and YYEKEE (reference sequence). The CDR3 DNA follows: TGTGCCAGCAGCTATGGGGACGGATATGGCTACACCTTC. Protein product: CASSYGDGYGYTF. Drawing the rest from reference TRBV5-5 and TRBJ1-2, the complete variable domain is DAGVTQSPTHLIKTRGQQVTLRCSPISGHKSVSWYQQVLGQGPQFIFQYYEKEERGRGNFPDRFSARQFPNYSSELNVNALLLGDSALYLCASSYGDGYGYTFGSGTRLTVV.

This chain uses TRBV19 with TRBJ2-1; no reliable D call. CDR3 length equals 14 residues. From germline, CDR1 is LNHDA and CDR2 SQIVND (reference sequence). V lost 8 bases to trimming and J lost 6 bases, with 17 bases between them. Here the CDR3 reads CASPYPTLCNEQFF. CDR3 DNA: TGTGCCAGTCCATATCCCACTTTGTGCAATGAGCAGTTCTTC.

The chain carries TRBV10-3 and TRBJ1-3; D is ambiguous. This CDR3 has 16 residues. Deletions cut 6 bases from V and 0 bases from J, with 15 bases between. Per germline, CDR1 ENHRY and CDR2 SYGVKD. The CDR3 DNA follows: TGTGCCATCAGGAAACAGCTCCCAATCTCTGGAAACACCATATATTTT. This gives the protein CAIRKQLPISGNTIYF.

This chain links TRBV5-4 with TRBJ2-1; D is perhaps TRBD1 or TRBD2 (5 bases each). Between the trimmed V and J ends, which lost 3 bases and 5 bases, there was a span of 15 bases. CDR1 SGHNT and CDR2 YYREEE come from the germline V gene (reference sequence). The CDR3 is made up of 15 amino acids. CDR3 DNA sequence: TGTGCCAGCAGCTCGGAGGTTAAAGGGGACAATGAGCAGTTCTTC. It codes for CASSSEVKGDNEQFF.

By sample fraction, this clone is medium-sized (0.01 to 0.1%). The chain carries TRBV7-9 and TRBJ1-3; 9 bases are a match to TRBD1. CDR3 length: 18 amino acids. Unmatched junction bases numbered 12, after V lost 5 bases and J lost 1 base. CDR1 is SEHNR, CDR2 FQNEAQ, per germline (reference sequence). CDR3 protein: CASSPSGTGKRSGNTIYF. CDR3 nucleotide sequence: TGTGCCAGCAGCCCCTCCGGGACAGGGAAACGATCTGGAAACACCATATATTTT. Filled out from reference TRBV7-9 and TRBJ1-3, the complete variable domain reads DTGVSQNPRHKITKRGQNVTFRCDPISEHNRLYWYRQTLGQGPEFLTYFQNEAQLEKSRLLSDRFSAERPKGSFSTLEIQRTEQGDSAMYLCASSPSGTGKRSGNTIYFGEGSWLTVV.

This chain uses TRBV7-6 with TRBJ1-3; tentatively, D is TRBD1 (5 bases). Trimming took 5 bases from V and 0 from J, leaving 14 bases between them. The CDR3 sequence is 16 residues long. Looked up from germline, CDR1 is SGHVS and CDR2 is FNYEAQ. CDR3 DNA: TGTGCCAGCAGCGCAGTCATGGGGCTCTCTGGAAACACCATATATTTT. As protein: CASSAVMGLSGNTIYF.

V usage is TRBV19 and J usage is TRBJ2-5; 11 bases agree with TRBD1. The end of the DNA fits TRBJ2-7 better, so the J call may be wrong. This CDR3 has 14 residues. Germline V lookup: CDR1 LNHDA, CDR2 SQIVND (reference sequence). CDR3 sequence (DNA): TGTGCCAGCAAAGGGACAGGGGGTTCCTACGAGCAGTACTTC. It codes for CASKGTGGSYEQYF.

The chain combines TRBV7-3 with TRBJ2-1; 7 bases match TRBD2. This CDR3 is built from 16 residues. V shed 3 bases, J shed 0 bases, and the junction held 5 bases outside the gene matches. The germline gives CDR1 SGHTA, CDR2 FQGTGA. CDR3 region: CASSFLGGSSYNEQFF. In DNA, the CDR3 is TGTGCCAGCAGCTTCCTCGGCGGGAGCTCCTACAATGAGCAGTTCTTC.

V is TRBV6-5 and J is TRBJ2-2; D possibly corresponds to TRBD1 (5 bases). The CDR3 spans 15 residues. Trimming removed 7 bases at V and 6 bases at J, with 18 bases between. Germline V gene sequence: CDR1 MNHEY, CDR2 SVGAGI. DNA of the CDR3: TGTGCCAGCATTCCTAAATCAGGGTGGGCCGGGGAGCTGTTTTTT. Residues: CASIPKSGWAGELFF.

The gene calls are TRBV10-1 and TRBJ2-1, with a tentative D call TRBD1 (5 bases). Germline V lookup: CDR1 WNHNN, CDR2 SYGVQD (reference sequence). The CDR3 consists of 15 residues. V was trimmed by 0 bases and J by 6 bases, leaving 12 bases between them. CDR3: CASSESMAGLNEQFF. The CDR3 DNA sequence: TGCGCCAGCAGTGAGTCGATGGCAGGGCTCAATGAGCAGTTCTTC.

The chain couples TRBV30 to TRBJ1-5; D not certain. The CDR3 has 13 residues. V dropped 0 bases and J dropped 0 bases, with 3 bases sitting between them. Looked up from germline, CDR1 is GTSNPN and CDR2 is SVGIG (reference sequence). This chain's CDR3 is CAWSVGSNQPQHF. The CDR3, as DNA: TGTGCCTGGAGTGTAGGTAGCAATCAGCCCCAGCATTTT.

This clone was observed a handful of times. The chain uses TRBV6-5 and TRBJ2-1; 11 bases are a match to TRBD2. CDR3 length: 13 residues. Germline-derived CDR1 and CDR2 are MNHEY and SVGAGI. V lost 6 bases and J lost 8; bases outside the gene matches: 3. Here the CDR3 DNA reads TGTGCCAGCAGGACTAGCGGGACCGATGAGCAGTTCTTC. It is translated as CASRTSGTDEQFF.

This clone has more than one count but fewer than ten. J is TRBJ2-1 and V is TRBV29-1; 8 bases are shared with TRBD2. The CDR3 extends over 16 amino acids. CDR1 is SQVTM and CDR2 is ANQGSEA in the germline V gene. With V trimmed by 3 bases and J by 8 bases, 15 bases remained unmatched. This CDR3 reads CSVDSLGLVAGDEQFF. The CDR3 bases are TGCAGCGTTGATTCCCTGGGACTAGTGGCCGGGGATGAGCAGTTCTTC.